Sequencing of this TCR beta chain was carried out in a study of breast tumors, draining lymph nodes, adjacent tissues. General study findings and limits: That most tumor T cells come from lymph nodes remained unproven. Compared with basal-like, luminal-like tumors shared significantly more repertoire with nontumor tissue. Findings are consistent with lymph node origin and intratumoral expansion of most tumor T cells. Compared with lymph nodes, tumors were less diverse; compared with nontumor tissue, more.

Breast cancer patients provided tissue from their axillary draining lymph nodes. This clonotype was observed once. Its antigen is not identified. This is likely a read error, given that the CDR3 carries no conserved phenylalanine or tryptophan at its end. This CDR3 is built from 14 residues. Per the germline V gene, CDR1 is SEHNR and CDR2 is FQNEAQ (reference sequence). Trimming took 2 bases from V and 3 from J, leaving 11 bases between them. In TCRdb, the multiplex PCR reads were re-called with MiXCR into one record per CDR3 protein. This table has roughly 260,000 distinct CDR3 sequences, 30% appearing once.

This rearrangement joins TRBV7-9 to TRBJ2-7; unclear D gene. The specimen sequenced was axillary lymph node tissue. The TCR originated in a female donor with breast cancer. Some clones in this sample may be carry-over from other donors' samples. The CDR3 loop reads CASSLSGRSYEQYL. The CDR3 DNA sequence: TGTGCCAGCAGCTTAAGTGGGCGAAGCTACGAGCAGTACCTC.